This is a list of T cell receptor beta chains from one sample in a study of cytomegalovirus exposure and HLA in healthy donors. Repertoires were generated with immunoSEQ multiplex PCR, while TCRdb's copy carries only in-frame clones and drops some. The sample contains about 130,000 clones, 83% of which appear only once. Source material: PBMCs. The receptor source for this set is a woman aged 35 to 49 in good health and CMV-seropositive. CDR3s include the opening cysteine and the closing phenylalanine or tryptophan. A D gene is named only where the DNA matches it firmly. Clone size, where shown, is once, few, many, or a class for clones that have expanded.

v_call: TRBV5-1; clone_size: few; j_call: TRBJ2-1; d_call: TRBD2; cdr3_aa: CASSFGSGRALGDEQFF; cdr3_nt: TGCGCCAGCAGCTTTGGTAGCGGGAGGGCCCTCGGCGATGAGCAGTTCTTC
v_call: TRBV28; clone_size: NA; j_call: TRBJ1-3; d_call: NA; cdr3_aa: CASSLKGISGNTIYF; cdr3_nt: TGTGCCAGCAGTTTAAAGGGGATCTCTGGAAACACCATATATTTT
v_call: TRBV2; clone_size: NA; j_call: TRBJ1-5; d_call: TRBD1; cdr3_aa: CASSAGGDQPQHF; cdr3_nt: TGTGCCAGCAGTGCAGGGGGCGATCAGCCCCAGCATTTT
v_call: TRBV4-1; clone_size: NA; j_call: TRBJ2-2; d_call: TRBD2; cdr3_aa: CASSQALGLAGELFF; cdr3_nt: TGCGCCAGCAGCCAAGCCCTAGGACTAGCCGGGGAGCTGTTTTTT
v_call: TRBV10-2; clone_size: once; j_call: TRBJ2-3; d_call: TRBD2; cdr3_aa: CASRQTSGYTDTQYF; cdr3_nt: TGCGCCAGCAGGCAGACTAGCGGATACACAGATACGCAGTATTTT
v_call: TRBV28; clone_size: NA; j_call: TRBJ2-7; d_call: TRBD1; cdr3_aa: CASSSPSWRQGTYEQYF; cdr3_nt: TGTGCCAGCAGTTCCCCCTCTTGGAGACAGGGGACCTACGAGCAGTACTTC
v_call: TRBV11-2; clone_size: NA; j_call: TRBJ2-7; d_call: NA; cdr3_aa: CASSSIRVNSYEQYF; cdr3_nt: TGTGCCAGCAGCTCAATCAGGGTAAATTCCTACGAGCAGTACTTC
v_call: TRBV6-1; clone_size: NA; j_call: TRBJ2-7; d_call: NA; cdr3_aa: CASTGTEDYEQYF; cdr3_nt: TGTGCCAGCACAGGGACTGAAGACTACGAGCAGTACTTC
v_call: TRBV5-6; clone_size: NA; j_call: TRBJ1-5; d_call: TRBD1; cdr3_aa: CASSKTGGDGQPQHF; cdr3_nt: TGTGCCAGCAGCAAGACAGGGGGCGACGGTCAGCCCCAGCATTTT
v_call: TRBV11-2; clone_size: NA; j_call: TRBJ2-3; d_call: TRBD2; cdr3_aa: CASSSPGLAGDTQYF; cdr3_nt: TGTGCCAGCAGCTCTCCGGGACTAGCGGGAGATACGCAGTATTTT
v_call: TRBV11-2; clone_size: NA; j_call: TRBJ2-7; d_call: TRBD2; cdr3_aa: CASSLDHGLASYEQYF; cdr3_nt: TGTGCCAGCAGCTTAGATCACGGACTAGCGTCCTACGAGCAGTACTTC
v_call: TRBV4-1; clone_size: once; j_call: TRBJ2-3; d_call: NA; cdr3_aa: CASSGRAGVGTDTQYF; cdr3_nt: TGCGCCAGCAGCGGACGCGCAGGGGTGGGTACAGATACGCAGTATTTT
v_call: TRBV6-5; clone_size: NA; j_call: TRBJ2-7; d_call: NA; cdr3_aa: CASSYGRGPYEQYF; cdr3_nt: TGTGCCAGCAGTTACGGGCGGGGCCCCTACGAGCAGTACTTC